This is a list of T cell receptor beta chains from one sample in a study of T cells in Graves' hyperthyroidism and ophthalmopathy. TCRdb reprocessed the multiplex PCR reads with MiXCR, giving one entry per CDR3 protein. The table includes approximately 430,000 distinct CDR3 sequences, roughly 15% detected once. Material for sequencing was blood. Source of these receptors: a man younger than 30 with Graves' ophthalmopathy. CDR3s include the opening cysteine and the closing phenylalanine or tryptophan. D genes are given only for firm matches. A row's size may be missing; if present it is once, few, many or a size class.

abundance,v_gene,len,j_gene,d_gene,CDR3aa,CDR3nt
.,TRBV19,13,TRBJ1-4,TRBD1,CASAGGGNEKLFF,TGTGCCAGCGCAGGGGGCGGTAATGAAAAACTGTTTTTT
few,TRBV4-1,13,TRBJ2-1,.,CASSQGGDNEQFF,TGCGCCAGCAGCCAAGGGGGTGACAATGAGCAGTTCTTC
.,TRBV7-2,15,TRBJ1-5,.,CASSLGGVANQPQHF,TGTGCCAGCAGCTTAGGGGGGGTTGCCAATCAGCCCCAGCATTTT
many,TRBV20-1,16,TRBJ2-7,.,CSARDQGRGLWNEQYF,TGCAGTGCTAGAGATCAGGGAAGGGGTCTTTGGAACGAGCAGTACTTC
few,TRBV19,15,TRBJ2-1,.,CASSIIEFGGNEQFF,TGTGCCAGTAGTATTATTGAGTTTGGGGGTAATGAGCAGTTCTTC
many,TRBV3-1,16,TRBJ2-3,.,CASSQENGPSTDTQYF,TGTGCCAGCAGCCAAGAAAACGGGCCGAGCACAGATACGCAGTATTTT
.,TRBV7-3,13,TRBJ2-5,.,CASSLMTQETQYF,TGTGCCAGCAGCTTAATGACCCAAGAGACCCAGTACTTC
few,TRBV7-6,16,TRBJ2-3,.,CASSPRGGGRADTQYF,TGTGCCAGCAGCCCCAGAGGAGGGGGTAGGGCAGATACGCAGTATTTT
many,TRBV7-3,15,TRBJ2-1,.,CASRQAGSSYNEQFF,TGTGCCAGCAGACAAGCCGGGAGCTCCTACAATGAGCAGTTCTTC
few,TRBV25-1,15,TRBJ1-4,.,CASSEGGTVNEKLFF,TGTGCCAGCAGTGAAGGTGGTACAGTTAATGAAAAACTGTTTTTT
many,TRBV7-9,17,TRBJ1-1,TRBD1,CASSLAFGQGGNTEAFF,TGTGCCAGCAGCTTAGCCTTTGGACAGGGGGGGAACACTGAAGCTTTCTTT
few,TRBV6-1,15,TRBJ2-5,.,CASSKTGTYQETQYF,TGTGCCAGCAGCAAAACCGGGACGTACCAAGAGACCCAGTACTTC
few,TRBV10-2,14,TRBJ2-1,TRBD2,CASRLAGGFNEQFF,TGCGCCAGCAGACTAGCGGGGGGATTCAATGAGCAGTTCTTC
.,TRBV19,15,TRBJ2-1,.,CASSTLARSYNEQFF,TGTGCCAGTAGTACCTTAGCGAGATCCTACAATGAGCAGTTCTTC
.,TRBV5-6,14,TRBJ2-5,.,CASSSYSLQETQYF,TGTGCCAGCAGCTCATACAGCCTACAAGAGACCCAGTACTTC
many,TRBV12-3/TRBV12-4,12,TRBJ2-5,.,CASSLRRETQYF,TGTGCCAGCAGTCTTAGGAGGGAGACCCAGTACTTC
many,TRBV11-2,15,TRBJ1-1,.,CASSPPTGLNTEAFF,TGTGCCAGCAGCCCCCCCACAGGTTTGAACACTGAAGCTTTCTTT
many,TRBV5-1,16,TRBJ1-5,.,CASSPGSGEGNQPQHF,TGCGCCAGCAGCCCAGGATCGGGGGAAGGCAATCAGCCCCAGCATTTT
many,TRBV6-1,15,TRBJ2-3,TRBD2,CASSTTSGGTDTQYF,TGTGCCAGCAGTACGACTAGCGGGGGTACAGATACGCAGTATTTT
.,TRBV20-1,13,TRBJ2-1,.,CSAIASSYNEQFF,TGCAGTGCTATTGCCAGCTCCTACAATGAGCAGTTCTTC
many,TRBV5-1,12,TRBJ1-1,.,CASSSTHTEAFF,TGCGCCAGCAGCTCGACACACACTGAAGCTTTCTTT
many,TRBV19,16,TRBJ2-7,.,CASSIDRRQPSYEQYF,TGTGCCAGTAGTATAGATCGACGTCAGCCTTCCTACGAGCAGTACTTC
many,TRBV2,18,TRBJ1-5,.,CASTSRANRVEREQPQHF,TGTGCCAGCACCAGTAGGGCAAACCGGGTGGAGAGGGAGCAGCCCCAGCATTTT